This TCR beta chain was sequenced during a study of shared clonotypes between healthy human individuals. At the deep level, the assay was run. Only in-frame clones appear in the TCRdb table, and some are missing; sequencing was by immunoSEQ multiplex PCR. The data show nearly 2 million clones, less than 95% seen once. Study conclusions and caveats: Among non-shared clonotypes, generation probabilities were lower than among those shared by all four donors. Four donors shared approximately 5% of their naive CD4 clonotypes.

The CDR3 is 10 residues long. CDR1 is SEHNR, CDR2 FQNEAQ, per germline (reference sequence). V was pared by 8 bases and J by 1 base, with 0 bases between. Terminally differentiated effector memory CD45RA+ cells were left out of the naive CD8 fraction, which was CD45RO-negative and positively selected for CCR7. A word on this clone: As yet, its antigen is unknown. This sample includes further DNA sequences coding for the same CDR3.

The chain has TRBV7-9 and TRBJ1-3; D gene ambiguous. This clonotype originated in a young man in good health. The source material was naive CD8+ T cells sorted from blood. CDR3 loop: CASSGNTIYF. Written as DNA, the CDR3 is TGTGCCAGCTCTGGAAACACCATATATTTT.